These 12 T cell receptor beta chains were all obtained from the same sample, sequenced in a study of cytomegalovirus exposure and HLA in healthy donors (dated by TCRdb to 2016 to 2017). The library was prepared using the immunoSEQ multiplex PCR assay. The multiplex PCR relied on a mix of 60 forward primers for TCR Vbeta segments and 13 reverse primers for TCR Jbeta segments. The immuneACCESS repertoire file appears here via TCRdb, limited to in-frame rearrangements. These files lack a portion of the clones; in checked studies, under half of the deficit traces to unresolved V genes, and the cause of the others is not known. In all, the sample holds 150,000 to 200,000 clones, and roughly 80% of those were seen once. The ten top clones hold about 2% of the sample. The sample taken for sequencing was PBMCs. The source of these receptors is a human donor in good health.

The chain combines TRBV27 with TRBJ1-3; no clear D gene. The CDR3 runs 14 residues. Trimming took off 3 bases at V and 1 base at J, with 7 bases between the two ends. Per the germline V gene, CDR1 is MNHEY and CDR2 is SMNVEV (reference sequence). CDR3 amino acids: CASSFSGSGNTIYF. In DNA form, the CDR3 reads TGTGCCAGCAGTTTCTCGGGTTCTGGAAACACCATATATTTT.

This chain joins TRBV7-8 and TRBJ1-1, with 8 positions matching TRBD1. V dropped 5 bases and J dropped 5; count of bases not matched to a gene: 10. Germline V gene data show CDR1 as SGHVS and CDR2 as FQNEAQ. This CDR3 is 15 amino acids long. The CDR3 bases are TGTGCCAGCAGCCCCCACGGACAGGGTGGAACTGAAGCTTTCTTT. It encodes CASSPHGQGGTEAFF.

The chain links TRBV15 to TRBJ1-2; D not resolved. V shed 0 bases and J shed 6 bases, with 11 bases lying between them. CDR1 and CDR2 from the germline V gene are LNHNV and YYDKDF (reference sequence). CDR3 length: 14 residues. CDR3 residues: CATSRDSQKDGYTF. In DNA form, the CDR3 reads TGTGCCACCAGCAGAGATTCGCAGAAAGATGGCTACACCTTC.

Only a few counts were recorded for this clone. The V gene is TRBV7-9, the J gene TRBJ1-1; D gene ambiguous. Trimming removed 4 bases from V and 5 bases from J, with 20 bases in between. Germline CDR1 and CDR2: SEHNR and FQNEAQ (reference sequence). The CDR3 has 16 amino acids. The CDR3 nucleotides read TGTGCCAGCAGCTCACGAAACAGCGGGTTTAAAACTGAAGCTTTCTTT. Translating it yields CASSSRNSGFKTEAFF.

This sequence joins TRBV10-3 and TRBJ1-1; no clear D. Germline V gene data show CDR1 as ENHRY and CDR2 as SYGVKD. The V end was cut by 11 bases, the J end by 7 bases, with 14 bases between. The CDR3 totals 11 residues. CDR3 coding DNA: TGTGCCTCTGGCCGGGAGGGTGAAGCTTTCTTT. Its translation is CASGREGEAFF.

The chain joins TRBV14 to TRBJ2-7, with TRBD1 identical over 7 bases. Per germline, CDR1 SGHDN and CDR2 FVKESK. With V trimmed by 4 bases and J by 4 bases, 4 bases remained unmatched. The CDR3 spans 13 residues. CDR3 nucleotide sequence: TGTGCCAGCAGCCGGGACAGTCAGTACGAGCAGTACTTC. Encoded protein: CASSRDSQYEQYF.

The chain recombines TRBV5-4 with TRBJ1-1; no clear D. The CDR3 has 15 residues. Per the germline V gene, CDR1 is SGHNT and CDR2 is YYREEE (reference sequence). The germline V and J ends were trimmed by 4 bases and 5 bases, with 18 bases remaining between them. CDR3 sequence reads: CASSTALTPMTEAFF. CDR3 DNA sequence: TGTGCCAGCAGCACGGCCTTGACACCGATGACTGAAGCTTTCTTT.

This clone has only one observation. Here the CDR3 DNA reads TGCGCCAGCAGCCAGGGACTAGCGGGGAGCACAGATACGCAGTATTTT. Its protein is CASSQGLAGSTDTQYF. V gene TRBV4-3 combines with J gene TRBJ2-3, with 13 nucleotides matching TRBD2. The trim removed 3 bases at V and 0 bases at J, leaving 0 bases unmatched. CDR3 length: 16 amino acids. CDR1 is LGHNA and CDR2 is YSLEER in the germline V gene.

In this sample, this clone turned up once. The chain recombines TRBV7-2 with TRBJ1-6; D remains ambiguous. Germline assignment: CDR1 SGHTA and CDR2 FQGNSA. Trimming shortened V by 5 bases and J by 8 bases, and 19 bases separated the two germline ends. This CDR3 is built from 16 residues. This CDR3 is CASSVEPTRTYSPLHF. The CDR3 DNA reads TGTGCCAGCAGCGTCGAACCTACTCGGACTTATTCACCCCTCCACTTT.

V gene TRBV6-1 combines with J gene TRBJ2-7; the D gene is possibly TRBD1 (6 bases). V was clipped by 4 bases and J by 0 bases, with 13 bases between them. The V gene's germline CDR1 is MNHNS and CDR2 SASEGT. The CDR3 has 15 residues. This CDR3 reads CASSVEDSSSYEQYF. Here the CDR3 DNA reads TGTGCCAGCAGTGTTGAGGACAGCTCCTCCTACGAGCAGTACTTC.

This clone showed up just once. The chain couples TRBV2 to TRBJ2-6; 7 bases agree with TRBD1. The CDR3 sequence is 16 residues long. The J segment lost 0 bases and the V segment lost 6 bases, leaving 5 bases of the junction unmatched. Germline values: CDR1 SNHLY, CDR2 FYNNEI. The CDR3 spells CASSNEGASGANVLTF. In DNA form, the CDR3 reads TGTGCCAGCAGCAACGAGGGGGCCTCTGGGGCCAACGTCCTGACTTTC. The full variable domain, in which reference TRBV2 and TRBJ2-6 provide the parts outside the CDR3, is EPEVTQTPSHQVTQMGQEVILRCVPISNHLYFYWYRQILGQKVEFLVSFYNNEISEKSEIFDDQFSVERPDGSNFTLKIRSTKLEDSAMYFCASSNEGASGANVLTFGAGSRLTVL.

The chain is built from TRBV2 and TRBJ2-1, with 13 bases matching TRBD2. V was clipped by 6 bases and J by 7 bases; unmatched bases: 30. The CDR3 is made up of 23 amino acids. The germline CDR1 and CDR2 sequences are SNHLY and FYNNEI. For the CDR3, the DNA is TGTGCCAGCAGCTCCACATCCCTGACTAGCGGGGGGATTACAAGGAGGGGTTGGAATGAGCAGTTCTTC. Its protein is CASSSTSLTSGGITRRGWNEQFF.